This T cell receptor beta chain stems from a study of T-cell reconstitution after alpha-beta-depleted transplantation in children. The library targeted TCRbeta and was prepared with unique molecular identifiers. TCRdb reanalysed the PCR reads using MiXCR and keeps one entry per CDR3 protein. The sample consists of around 380,000 distinct CDR3 sequences, roughly 10% of them appearing once. The CDR3 is 14 residues long. In germline, CDR1 is SQVTM, CDR2 ANQGSEA. The ends were cut back, 4 bases at V and 5 bases at J, with 15 bases in the middle. This rearrangement joins TRBV29-1 to TRBJ2-1; weak D call: TRBD1 (6 bases). The source was PBMCs from the stem cell graft donor, collected from the stem cell graft. The receptor was derived from a human donor who donated a stem cell graft to a child with acute myeloid leukemia. CDR3 DNA sequence: TGCAGCGTTGGGGCAGGGGTCTACCACAATGAGCAGTTCTTC. The encoded protein is CSVGAGVYHNEQFF.